This TCR beta chain was sequenced for a study of multiple sclerosis patients with progressive multifocal leukoencephalopathy. Study-level points and caveats: Lower normalized Shannon entropy suggested reduced TRB diversity in most PML patients.

As to time point: time of PML onset. Every listed patient previously received interferon beta; all PML patients were women. T3 refers to blood collected at the onset of PML. This CDR3 has 14 amino acids. The V segment lost 3 bases and the J segment 2 bases; nucleotides outside the gene matches: 1. Per the germline V gene, CDR1 is KGHSH and CDR2 is LQKENI. The table came from immunoSEQ multiplex PCR; TCRdb's copy has only in-frame clones and leaves some out. Of fewer than 40,000 clones listed, roughly 90% are singletons. Comments on this clone: Its specificity is not known.

The sample was PBMCs, taken from a patient treated with natalizumab. This chain links TRBV18 with TRBJ2-5, with 9 bases matching TRBD1. This receptor was obtained from a middle-aged woman with progressive multifocal leukoencephalopathy. In nucleotides, the CDR3 is TGTGCCAGCTCACCGGGGACAGGGCAAGAGACCCAGTACTTC. Protein sequence: CASSPGTGQETQYF.